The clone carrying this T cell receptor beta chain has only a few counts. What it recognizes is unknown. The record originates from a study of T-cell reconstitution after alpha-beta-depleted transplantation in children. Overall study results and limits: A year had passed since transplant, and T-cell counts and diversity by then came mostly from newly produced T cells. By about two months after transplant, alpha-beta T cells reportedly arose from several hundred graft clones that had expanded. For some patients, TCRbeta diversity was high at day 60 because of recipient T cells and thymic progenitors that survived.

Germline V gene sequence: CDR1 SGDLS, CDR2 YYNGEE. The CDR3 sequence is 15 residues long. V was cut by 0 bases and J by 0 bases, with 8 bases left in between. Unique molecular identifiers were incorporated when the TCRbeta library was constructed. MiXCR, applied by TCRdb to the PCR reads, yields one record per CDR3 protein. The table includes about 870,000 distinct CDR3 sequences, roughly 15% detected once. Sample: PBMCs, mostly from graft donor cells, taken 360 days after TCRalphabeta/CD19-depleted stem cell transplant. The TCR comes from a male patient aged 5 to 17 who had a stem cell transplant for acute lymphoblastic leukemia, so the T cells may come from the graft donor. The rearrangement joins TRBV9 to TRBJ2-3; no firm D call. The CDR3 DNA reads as TGTGCCAGCAGCGTAGTCACTACTAGCACAGATACGCAGTATTTT. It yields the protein CASSVVTTSTDTQYF.